These 26 T cell receptor beta chains came from one sample sequenced in a study of CD8+ T cells in alopecia areata. Treatment specified: oral pan-JAK inhibitor, 5-10 mg twice daily. RNA extraction and reverse transcription yielded cDNA as sequencing template. Assay: immunoSEQ multiplex PCR; the TCRdb copy retains only in-frame clones and omits some. Of under 200,000 clones listed, around 60% are singletons. The source material was CD4+ T cells sorted from blood, sampled at week 24, from a patient treated with tofacitinib. These receptors were obtained from a human donor with alopecia areata.

V gene TRBV29-1 combines with J gene TRBJ2-7; TRBD2 is a possible D gene (6 bases). The CDR3 has 11 residues. V gave up 1 base and J gave up 12 bases, with 13 bases separating them. The germline V gene encodes CDR1 SQVTM and CDR2 ANQGSEA. For the CDR3, the DNA is TGCAGCGTTGAAGGGACTACGCACCGGTACTTC. Residues: CSVEGTTHRYF.

The V and J genes are TRBV30 and TRBJ2-5; D not certain. CDR1 and CDR2 (germline): GTSNPN, SVGIG (reference sequence). Trimming took 4 bases from V and 2 from J, leaving 5 bases between them. The CDR3 covers 11 residues. The DNA of the CDR3 is TGTGCCTGGACAGCTCAAGAGACCCAGTACTTC. This encodes CAWTAQETQYF.

In this sample, this clone turned up a few times. The J gene is TRBJ1-2, the V gene TRBV19; D is uncertain. With 7 bases removed from V and 3 bases from J, the gap between germline ends came to 15 bases. The CDR3 sequence is 14 residues long. Germline-derived CDR1 and CDR2 are LNHDA and SQIVND (reference sequence). This chain's CDR3 is CASKKGVGDYGYTF. The CDR3 DNA follows: TGTGCCAGTAAGAAGGGAGTTGGGGACTATGGCTACACCTTC.

CDR3 loop: CASSRGDRVGTGELFF. DNA of the CDR3: TGTGCCAGTAGTAGGGGCGACAGGGTGGGCACCGGGGAGCTGTTTTTT. The V and J genes are TRBV19 and TRBJ2-2; 7 bases agree with TRBD1. V shed 4 bases, J shed 4 bases, and the junction held 9 bases outside the gene matches. The CDR3 runs to 16 residues. Germline lookup yields CDR1 LNHDA and CDR2 SQIVND (reference sequence).

A remark on this clone: One end of the junction fails to match germline, which may point to a read error. The chain joins TRBV2 to TRBJ2-3, with TRBD1 matching 7 bases. The CDR3 runs 14 residues. Germline V gene sequence: CDR1 SNHLY, CDR2 FYNNEI. CDR3 sequence: CASSEDRAADTQYF. CDR3 coding DNA: TGTGCCAGCAGCGAAGACAGGGCAGCAGATACGCAGTATTTT.

The chain combines TRBV6-5 with TRBJ2-7; D gene uncertain. Germline assignment: CDR1 MNHEY and CDR2 SVGAGI. There are 13 residues in the CDR3. Trimming removed 0 bases at V and 4 bases at J, with 7 bases between. CDR3 bases: TGTGCCAGCAGTTACTCTTTTGAGTACGAGCAGTACTTC. Amino acid sequence: CASSYSFEYEQYF.

The J gene is TRBJ2-2, the V gene TRBV29-1, with 7 bases identical to TRBD1. The V gene end was trimmed by 6 bases and the J gene end by 2 bases; junction bases not matched to a gene: 3. Germline V gene sequence: CDR1 SQVTM, CDR2 ANQGSEA. The CDR3 consists of 13 residues. Here the CDR3 DNA reads TGCAGCGTGAACAGGGGCAACACCGGGGAGCTGTTTTTT. This codes for CSVNRGNTGELFF.

The chain is built from TRBV19 and TRBJ2-4; TRBD2 aligns across 7 bases. The J segment lost 11 bases and the V segment lost 6 bases, leaving 10 bases of the junction unmatched. This CDR3 is 13 amino acids long. In germline, CDR1 is LNHDA, CDR2 SQIVND (reference sequence). DNA for the CDR3: TGTGCCAGTAGGTCTACCGGGACTACGGTTCAGTACTTC. Translating it yields CASRSTGTTVQYF.

V is TRBV7-2 and J is TRBJ1-4; D call uncertain. The CDR3 consists of 13 residues. CDR1 SGHTA and CDR2 FQGNSA come from the germline V gene. With 1 base removed from V and 8 bases from J, the gap between germline ends came to 8 bases. The chain's CDR3 is CASSLGQAEKLFF. CDR3 nucleotides: TGTGCCAGCAGCTTAGGGCAGGCGGAAAAACTGTTTTTT. Combining the CDR3 with reference TRBV7-2 and TRBJ1-4 gives the whole variable domain GAGVSQSPSNKVTEKGKDVELRCDPISGHTALYWYRQSLGQGLEFLIYFQGNSAPDKSGLPSDRFSAERTGGSVSTLTIQRTQQEDSAVYLCASSLGQAEKLFFGSGTQLSVL.

This clone was recorded once. This chain links TRBV6-5 with TRBJ2-4; D is perhaps TRBD1 or TRBD2 (5 bases each). The CDR3 sequence is 12 residues long. V was cut by 0 bases and J by 11 bases, with 8 bases left in between. Germline V gene data show CDR1 as MNHEY and CDR2 as SVGAGI. The CDR3 here is CASSYSRGVQYF. Here the CDR3 DNA reads TGTGCCAGCAGTTACTCTCGAGGGGTTCAGTACTTC.

The chain uses TRBV7-2 and TRBJ2-3; maybe TRBD1 (6 bases). V dropped 1 base and J dropped 1 base, with 12 bases sitting between them. Germline V gene lookup returns CDR1 SGHTA and CDR2 FQGNSA. The CDR3 extends over 16 amino acids. CDR3 region: CASSLGLGAGTDTQYF. The CDR3 DNA follows: TGTGCCAGCAGCTTAGGACTGGGGGCGGGCACAGATACGCAGTATTTT.

The DNA of the CDR3 is TGCGCCAGCAGCCGGGATGTTAACTATGGCTACACCTTC. This translates into CASSRDVNYGYTF. This chain joins TRBV4-1 and TRBJ1-2; D call uncertain. The ends were cut back, 4 bases at V and 1 base at J, with 7 bases in the middle. In germline, CDR1 is MGHRA, CDR2 YSYEKL. The CDR3 is 13 residues long.

This clone was counted once. The chain has TRBV4-2 and TRBJ2-3, with 8 nucleotides matching TRBD2. Per the germline V gene, CDR1 is LGHNA and CDR2 is YNFKEQ. This CDR3 contains 17 residues. The V segment lost 4 bases and the J segment 6 bases; nucleotides outside the gene matches: 15. CDR3 amino acids: CASSPDPPGGGWDTQYF. CDR3 nucleotide sequence: TGTGCCAGCAGCCCAGACCCACCGGGGGGGGGTTGGGATACGCAGTATTTT.

V usage is TRBV11-2 and J usage is TRBJ2-1; D is uncertain. CDR1 is SGHAT and CDR2 is FQNNGV in the germline V gene. The CDR3 runs 14 residues. Trimming left V 5 bases short and J 3 bases short, with 11 bases between. The CDR3 DNA reads TGTGCCAGCAGCCGGCTTATTAGCTACAATGAGCAGTTCTTC. Protein: CASSRLISYNEQFF.

V usage is TRBV29-1 and J usage is TRBJ1-1; TRBD1 matches at 8 bases. Looked up from germline, CDR1 is SQVTM and CDR2 is ANQGSEA. The V gene end was trimmed by 2 bases and the J gene end by 6 bases; junction bases not matched to a gene: 11. The CDR3 is 15 amino acids. CDR3 bases: TGCAGCGTTGAATTCTGGACAGGGTTCTTTTCTGAAGCTTTCTTT. Translating gives CSVEFWTGFFSEAFF.

The CDR3 nucleotides read TGCGCCAGCAGCTTGGCCACGGGGTTGGGCACCGGGGAGCTGTTTTTT. Its translation: CASSLATGLGTGELFF. This chain links TRBV5-1 with TRBJ2-2; the D gene is possibly TRBD2 (5 bases). CDR3 size: 16 residues. Germline loops: CDR1 SGHRS, CDR2 YFSETQ. The germline V and J ends were trimmed by 0 bases and 4 bases, with 13 bases remaining between them.

This chain connects TRBV2 to TRBJ1-5, with 9 bases fitting TRBD1. The CDR3 sequence is 19 residues long. With 7 bases clipped from V and 0 bases from J, the junction kept 16 bases outside the gene matches. Germline-derived CDR1 and CDR2 are SNHLY and FYNNEI. The CDR3 bases are TGTGCCAGCACCCAAAGACGGACAGGGGCCCTCTATAGCAATCAGCCCCAGCATTTT. Amino acids: CASTQRRTGALYSNQPQHF.

CDR3 in amino acids: CSYWGLASQETQYF. The CDR3 nucleotides read TGCAGCTACTGGGGACTAGCGAGCCAAGAGACCCAGTACTTC. J is TRBJ2-5 and V is TRBV29-1; the match to TRBD2 covers 10 bases. Germline V CDR1 and CDR2: SQVTM, ANQGSEA. The V segment lost 8 bases and the J segment 1 base; nucleotides outside the gene matches: 7. The CDR3 covers 14 residues.

This clone was picked up a small number of times. This chain connects TRBV18 to TRBJ2-7; D may be TRBD2 (5 bases). The CDR3 runs 13 residues. CDR1 is KGHSH, CDR2 LQKENI, per germline. The V and J ends lost 0 bases and 5 bases respectively, with 8 bases between them. CDR3: CASSPPDGDEQYF. CDR3 DNA sequence: TGTGCCAGCTCACCACCGGACGGGGACGAGCAGTACTTC.

This chain joins TRBV19 and TRBJ2-2; D may be TRBD1 (5 bases). V lost 4 bases to trimming and J lost 7 bases, with 13 bases between them. The CDR3 is 14 amino acids. Per the germline V gene, CDR1 is LNHDA and CDR2 is SQIVND (reference sequence). The CDR3 spells CASSRQGNSGELFF. The CDR3 DNA is TGTGCCAGTAGTAGGCAGGGAAATAGCGGGGAGCTGTTTTTT.

This clone has only one observation. The chain combines TRBV4-2 with TRBJ1-1; maybe TRBD1 (5 bases). The CDR3 length is 14 residues. Trimming pared 4 bases from V and 1 base from J, leaving 10 bases between. Looked up from germline, CDR1 is LGHNA and CDR2 is YNFKEQ. The CDR3 nucleotides read TGTGCCAGCAGCCTTGACAGCAAGAACACTGAAGCTTTCTTT. Translation: CASSLDSKNTEAFF.

This clone was picked up a small number of times. This chain links TRBV5-6 with TRBJ2-1; D might be TRBD1 (5 bases). This CDR3 spans 17 amino acids. Trimming pared 4 bases from V and 3 bases from J, leaving 20 bases between. CDR1 and CDR2 (germline): SGHDT, YYEEEE. CDR3 DNA: TGTGCCAGCAGCCCCGCCGCCCGGGTTAGGGGCTACAATGAGCAGTTCTTC. This codes for CASSPAARVRGYNEQFF.

V is TRBV4-1 and J is TRBJ2-5, with unresolved D. Germline CDR1 reads MGHRA; CDR2 reads YSYEKL. This CDR3 contains 14 residues. The ends were cut back, 4 bases at V and 4 bases at J, with 13 bases in the middle. CDR3 loop: CASSPDVIIETQYF. The CDR3, as DNA: TGCGCCAGCAGCCCGGACGTAATAATAGAGACCCAGTACTTC.

The chain links TRBV7-2 to TRBJ2-7; D perhaps matches TRBD1 (6 bases). CDR3 size: 14 residues. Germline lookup yields CDR1 SGHTA and CDR2 FQGNSA. Trimming removed 5 bases at V and 3 bases at J, with 14 bases between. This chain's CDR3 is CASSARTANYEQYF. Here the CDR3 DNA reads TGTGCCAGCAGCGCTCGGACAGCCAACTACGAGCAGTACTTC.

There are a few counts of this clone. The rearrangement joins TRBV5-4 to TRBJ2-2; TRBD1 might be the D (5 bases). CDR3 length: 14 residues. Deletions cut 4 bases from V and 2 bases from J, with 9 bases between. In germline, CDR1 is SGHNT, CDR2 YYREEE (reference sequence). CDR3 sequence reads: CASSRQTNTGELFF. Here the CDR3 DNA reads TGTGCCAGCAGCCGACAGACTAACACCGGGGAGCTGTTTTTT.

This clone was observed a few times. V usage is TRBV6-1 and J usage is TRBJ1-2; tentative D call: TRBD1 (5 bases). Germline V CDR1 and CDR2: MNHNS, SASEGT. Trimming stripped 5 bases from V and 3 bases from J, with 10 bases between. The CDR3 runs to 13 residues. The CDR3 is CASSSRDYYGYTF. For the CDR3, the DNA is TGTGCCAGCAGTTCGAGGGACTACTATGGCTACACCTTC.